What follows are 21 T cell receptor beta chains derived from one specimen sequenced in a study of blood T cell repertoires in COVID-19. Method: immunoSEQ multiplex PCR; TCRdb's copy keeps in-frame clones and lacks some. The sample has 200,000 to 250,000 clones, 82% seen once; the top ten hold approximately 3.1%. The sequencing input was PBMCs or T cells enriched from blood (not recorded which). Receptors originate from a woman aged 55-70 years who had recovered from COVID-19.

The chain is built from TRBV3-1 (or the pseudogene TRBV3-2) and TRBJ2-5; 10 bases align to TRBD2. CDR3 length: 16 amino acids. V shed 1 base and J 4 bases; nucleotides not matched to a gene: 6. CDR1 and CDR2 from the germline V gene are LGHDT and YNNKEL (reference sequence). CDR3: CASSQAGTSELETQYF. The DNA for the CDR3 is TGTGCCAGCAGCCAAGCTGGGACTAGCGAGCTAGAGACCCAGTACTTC.

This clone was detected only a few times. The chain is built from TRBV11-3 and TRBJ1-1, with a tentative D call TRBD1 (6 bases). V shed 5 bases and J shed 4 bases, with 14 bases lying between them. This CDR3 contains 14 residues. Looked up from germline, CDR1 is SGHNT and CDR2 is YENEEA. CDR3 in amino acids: CASSLGRGPTEAFF. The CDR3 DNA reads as TGTGCCAGCAGCCTTGGGCGGGGGCCCACTGAAGCTTTCTTT.

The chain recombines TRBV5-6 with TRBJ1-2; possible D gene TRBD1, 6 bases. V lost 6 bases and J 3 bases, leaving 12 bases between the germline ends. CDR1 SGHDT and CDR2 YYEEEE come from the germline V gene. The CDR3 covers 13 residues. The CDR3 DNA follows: TGTGCCAGCACGGGGGGGCTGTACTATGGCTACACCTTC. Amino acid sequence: CASTGGLYYGYTF.

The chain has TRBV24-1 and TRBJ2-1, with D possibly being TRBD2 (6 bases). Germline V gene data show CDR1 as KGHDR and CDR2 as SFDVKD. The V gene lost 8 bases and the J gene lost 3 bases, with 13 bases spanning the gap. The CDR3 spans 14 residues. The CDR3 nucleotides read TGTGCCACCAAAAGGACTACGGTCTACAATGAGCAGTTCTTC. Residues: CATKRTTVYNEQFF.

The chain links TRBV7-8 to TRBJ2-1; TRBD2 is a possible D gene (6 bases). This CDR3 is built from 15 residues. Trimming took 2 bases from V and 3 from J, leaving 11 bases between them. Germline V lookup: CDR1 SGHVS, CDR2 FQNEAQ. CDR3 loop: CASSLRRGVYNEQFF. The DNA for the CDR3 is TGTGCCAGCAGCTTAAGGCGGGGAGTCTACAATGAGCAGTTCTTC.

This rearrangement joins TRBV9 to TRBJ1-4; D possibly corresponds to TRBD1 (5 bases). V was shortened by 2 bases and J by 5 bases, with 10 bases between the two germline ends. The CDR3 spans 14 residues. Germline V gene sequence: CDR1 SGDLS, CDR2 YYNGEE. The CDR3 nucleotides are TGTGCCAGCAGCGTGACAGATTACAATGAAAAACTGTTTTTT. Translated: CASSVTDYNEKLFF.

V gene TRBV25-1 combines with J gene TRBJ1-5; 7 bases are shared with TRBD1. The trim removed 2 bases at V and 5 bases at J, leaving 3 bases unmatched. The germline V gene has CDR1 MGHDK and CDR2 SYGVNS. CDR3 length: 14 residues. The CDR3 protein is CASSERDRDQPQHF. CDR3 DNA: TGTGCCAGCAGTGAAAGGGACAGAGATCAGCCCCAGCATTTT. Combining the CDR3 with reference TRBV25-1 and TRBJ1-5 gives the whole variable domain EADIYQTPRYLVIGTGKKITLECSQTMGHDKMYWYQQDPGMELHLIHYSYGVNSTEKGDLSSESTVSRIRTEHFPLTLESARPSHTSQYLCASSERDRDQPQHFGDGTRLSIL.

The DNA for the CDR3 is TGCGCCAGCAGCATTCAGGGGGACTCTGGAAACACCATATATTTT. This encodes CASSIQGDSGNTIYF. V usage is TRBV5-1 and J usage is TRBJ1-3, with TRBD1 matching 7 bases. The germline V gene encodes CDR1 SGHRS and CDR2 YFSETQ. The CDR3 has 15 amino acids. Germline trimming cut 4 bases from V and 0 bases from J; bases unmatched to any gene: 4.

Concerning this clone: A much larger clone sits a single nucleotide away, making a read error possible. The CDR3 nucleotides read TGTGCCAGCAGTGATACAGGGTTCTATGGCTACACCTTC. Its translation is CASSDTGFYGYTF. This chain joins TRBV25-1 and TRBJ1-2; TRBD1 might be the D (6 bases). Trimming stripped 3 bases from V and 4 bases from J, with 9 bases between. The CDR3 is 13 residues long. The germline V gene has CDR1 MGHDK and CDR2 SYGVNS.

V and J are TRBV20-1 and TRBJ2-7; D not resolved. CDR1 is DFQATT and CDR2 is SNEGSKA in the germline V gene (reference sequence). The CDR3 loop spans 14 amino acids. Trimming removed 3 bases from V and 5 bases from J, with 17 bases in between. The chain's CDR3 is CSASGTVRRNEQYF. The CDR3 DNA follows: TGCAGTGCTAGTGGCACAGTACGCAGGAACGAGCAGTACTTC.

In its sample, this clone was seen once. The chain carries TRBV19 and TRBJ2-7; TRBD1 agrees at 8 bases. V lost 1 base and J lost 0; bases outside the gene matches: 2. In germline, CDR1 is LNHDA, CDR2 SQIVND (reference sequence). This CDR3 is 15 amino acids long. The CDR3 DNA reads TGTGCCAGTAGTATAGGACAGGGGTTCTCCTACGAGCAGTACTTC. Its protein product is CASSIGQGFSYEQYF.

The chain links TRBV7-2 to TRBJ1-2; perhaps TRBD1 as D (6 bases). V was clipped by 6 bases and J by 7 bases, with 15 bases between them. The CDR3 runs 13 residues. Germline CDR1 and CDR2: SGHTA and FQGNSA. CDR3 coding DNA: TGTGCCAGCAGGAGTCCTGACAGGCTTGGCTACACCTTC. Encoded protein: CASRSPDRLGYTF.

DNA for the CDR3: TGCGCCAGCAGCCCAAGCGCTGAGGAGACCCAGTACTTC. Its protein product is CASSPSAEETQYF. The chain uses TRBV10-1 and TRBJ2-5; D is ambiguous. This CDR3 is 13 amino acids long. Trimming took 6 bases from V and 5 from J, leaving 13 bases between them. Germline CDR1 WNHNN, CDR2 SYGVQD (reference sequence).

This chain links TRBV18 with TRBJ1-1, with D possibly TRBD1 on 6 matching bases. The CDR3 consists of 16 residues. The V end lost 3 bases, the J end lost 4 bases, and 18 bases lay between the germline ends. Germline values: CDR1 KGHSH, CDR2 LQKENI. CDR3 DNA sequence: TGTGCCAGCTCACCTTCCAGGGGAAGGTTAGGCACTGAAGCTTTCTTT. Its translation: CASSPSRGRLGTEAFF.

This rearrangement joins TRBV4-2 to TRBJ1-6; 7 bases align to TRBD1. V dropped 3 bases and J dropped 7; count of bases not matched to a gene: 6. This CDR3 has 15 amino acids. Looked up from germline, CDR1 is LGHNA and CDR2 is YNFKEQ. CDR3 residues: CASSQPTGLNSPLHF. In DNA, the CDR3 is TGTGCCAGCAGCCAGCCGACAGGGCTAAATTCACCCCTCCACTTT.

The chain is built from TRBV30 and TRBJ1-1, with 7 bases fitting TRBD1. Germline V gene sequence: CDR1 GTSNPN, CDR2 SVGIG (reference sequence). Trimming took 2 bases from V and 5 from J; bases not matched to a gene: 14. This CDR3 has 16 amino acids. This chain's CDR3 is CAWSSQKETGKTEAFF. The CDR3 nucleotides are TGTGCCTGGAGTTCCCAAAAGGAGACAGGGAAGACTGAAGCTTTCTTT.

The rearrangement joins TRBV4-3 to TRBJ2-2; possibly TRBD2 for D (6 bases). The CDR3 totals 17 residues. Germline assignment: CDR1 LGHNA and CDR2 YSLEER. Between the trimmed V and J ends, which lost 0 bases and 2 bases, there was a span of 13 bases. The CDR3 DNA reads TGCGCCAGCAGCCAAGATCTACGAGCGGGCAACACCGGGGAGCTGTTTTTT. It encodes CASSQDLRAGNTGELFF.

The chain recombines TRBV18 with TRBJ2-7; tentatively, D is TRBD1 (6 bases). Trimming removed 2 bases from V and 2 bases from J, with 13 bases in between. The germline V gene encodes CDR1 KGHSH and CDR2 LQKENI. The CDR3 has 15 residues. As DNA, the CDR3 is TGTGCCAGCTCACCAGGACAGCTTACTACCTACGAGCAGTACTTC. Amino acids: CASSPGQLTTYEQYF.

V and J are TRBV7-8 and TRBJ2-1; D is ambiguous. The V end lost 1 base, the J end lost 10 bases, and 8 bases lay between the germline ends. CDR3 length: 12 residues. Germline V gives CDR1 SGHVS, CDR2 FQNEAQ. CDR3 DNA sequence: TGTGCCAGCAGCTTAGGCGCGGCCGAGCAGTTCTTC. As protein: CASSLGAAEQFF.

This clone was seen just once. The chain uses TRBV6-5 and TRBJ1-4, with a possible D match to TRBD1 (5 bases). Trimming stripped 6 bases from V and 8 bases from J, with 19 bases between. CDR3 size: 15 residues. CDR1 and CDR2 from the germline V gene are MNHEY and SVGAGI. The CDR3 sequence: CASRQEPGWREKLFF. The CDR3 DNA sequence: TGTGCCAGCAGACAAGAACCAGGGTGGCGGGAAAAACTGTTTTTT.

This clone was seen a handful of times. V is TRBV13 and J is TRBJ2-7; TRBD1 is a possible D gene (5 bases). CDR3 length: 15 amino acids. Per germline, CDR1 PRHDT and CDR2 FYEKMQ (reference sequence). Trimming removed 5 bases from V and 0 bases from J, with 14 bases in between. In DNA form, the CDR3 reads TGTGCCAGCAGCCCAAGGGGATGGGGCTCCTACGAGCAGTACTTC. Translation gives CASSPRGWGSYEQYF.